The source of this T cell receptor beta chain is a study of T cell changes during pregnancy in multiple sclerosis (dated by TCRdb to the late 2010s). Regarding the study in general: Changes in the T cell repertoire over the course of pregnancy were examined in this study in women with multiple sclerosis.

Receptor amplification or capture employed the immunoSEQ multiplex PCR assay. Not all clones reach the TCRdb copy of this immuneACCESS table, which keeps in-frame sequences only. Checked studies attribute under half of the gap to unresolved V genes and leave the rest unexplained. In this sample the table shows over 30,000 clones, more than 75% of which occur a single time. The ten largest account for over 0.65% of the sample. On this clone itself: This clone's antigen is unknown. Base qualities are not recorded, but no much larger clone differs from it by a single base.

In the germline V gene (reference sequence), CDR1 corresponds to SEHNR and CDR2 to FQNEAQ. The CDR3 covers 19 residues, taking in both the cysteine and the phenylalanine. Here the CDR3 DNA is all that survives: 57 bases in frame from base 1. Trimming costs V 5 bases and J 0 bases, and their ends lie 20 bases apart. The clonotype comes from a female donor in good health, enrolled as a control in a pregnancy study. The sample in question was CD4+ T cells from peripheral blood mononuclear cells, obtained in the second trimester of pregnancy. Recombination linked TRBV7-9 to TRBJ2-6; TRBD1 is possibly the D segment (6 matching bases). The DNA sequence is given as TGTGCCAGCAGCCCCGCCGGGACATTTACTAGCTCTGGGGCCAACGTCCTGACTTTC. It specifies CASSPAGTFTSSGANVLTF.